The rows below give T cell receptor beta chains drawn from one sample of a study of cytomegalovirus exposure and HLA in healthy donors. The table came from immunoSEQ multiplex PCR; TCRdb's copy has only in-frame clones and leaves some out. The table lists roughly 110,000 clones, 70% to 80% of them singletons. Sample: PBMCs. These TCRs come from a man between 18 and 29 years old in good health and CMV-seronegative. Each CDR3 is given with its conserved first and last residue.

v_gene	j_gene	CDR3aa
TRBV9	TRBJ2-3	CASSPPSGGTSDTQYF
TRBV6-5	TRBJ1-1	CASRETGVTEAFF
TRBV29-1	TRBJ1-1	CSVGPGTLSREAFF
TRBV15	TRBJ1-3	CATSRSVGEPGNTIYF
TRBV5-4	TRBJ2-3	CASALAGRTDTQYF
TRBV6-5	TRBJ1-1	CASSSSGTGMNTEAFF
TRBV5-1	TRBJ2-1	CASSPGLAGFGEQFF
TRBV19	TRBJ2-7	CASRPRAGGATNYEQYF
TRBV4-1	TRBJ2-1	CASSLSGGAVNEQFF
TRBV19	TRBJ2-7	CASSLTEGSYEQYF
TRBV27	TRBJ1-6	CASSFRGLLALHF
TRBV19	TRBJ2-1	CASSIGLAGINEQFF
TRBV25-1	TRBJ2-2	CASSEYTRGFGGELFF
TRBV4-3	TRBJ1-4	CASSQETGVKKLFF
TRBV6-5	TRBJ1-2	CATPSTGGYGYTF
TRBV9	TRBJ2-5	CASSSTGTGGETQYF
TRBV7-2	TRBJ2-7	CASSAGLAGGYEQYF
TRBV25-1	TRBJ2-5	CASSQGLRETQYF
TRBV10-1	TRBJ1-2	CASSRDSYGYTF
TRBV18	TRBJ1-2	CASSPLPVVGGDSQSYTF
TRBV9	TRBJ1-2	CASRGAYYGYTF
TRBV27	TRBJ1-4	CASSRPTGGRDEKLFF
TRBV7-9	TRBJ1-5	CASSAQVTGYAQPQHF
TRBV7-2	TRBJ2-7	CASSPEWGGYEQYF
TRBV4-3	TRBJ1-3	CASSLARTAVFGNTIYF
TRBV28	TRBJ2-2	CASSFEGGASGELFF
TRBV19	TRBJ1-4	CASHQLTGGNVKLFF
TRBV10-3	TRBJ1-1	CAIRGHDETEAFF
TRBV10-3	TRBJ2-4	CAIRGAQNIQYF
TRBV19	TRBJ1-2	CASRDLDREGYTF
TRBV28	TRBJ1-3	CASSLGASGNTIYF
TRBV10-3	TRBJ2-1	CAIADPGQGINNEQFF
TRBV11-2	TRBJ2-7	CASSPGTGASYEQYF
TRBV7-9	TRBJ2-6	CASSLSISGANVLTF
TRBV6-1	TRBJ2-5	CASRDSKETQYF
TRBV29-1	TRBJ1-4	CSAPDRGSEKLFF
TRBV7-9	TRBJ1-2	CASSSTTGSYGYTF
TRBV5-1	TRBJ2-5	CASSSDGARGETQYF
TRBV6-5	TRBJ1-2	CASSSTSQGYGYTF
TRBV27	TRBJ1-6	CASSVSAGANSPLHF
TRBV28	TRBJ1-1	CASSLNRGTANTEAFF